A selection of T cell receptor beta chains follows, all from one sample in a study of blood T cell repertoires in COVID-19. Using immunoSEQ multiplex PCR, the repertoire was profiled, and TCRdb retains in-frame clones only, with some absent. The sample lists around 290,000 clones, roughly 90% seen once, with 4.6% in the top ten. Material: peripheral blood. These receptors were obtained from a man in his forties with acute or convalescent COVID-19. The CDR3 runs from the conserved cysteine through the conserved F or W. Each record gives: J gene, D gene, CDR3 length, clone size, V gene, CDR3 DNA, CDR3 protein. The D gene is left open where the match is weak. Clone sizes are given selectively: once, few, many, or a class where the clone is expanded.

TRBJ2-3 | . | 11 | . | TRBV2 | TGTGCCAGCCAGACTGTCGATACGCAGTATTTT | CASQTVDTQYF
TRBJ2-2 | TRBD1 | 16 | . | TRBV2 | TGTGCCAGCTGCTCGCAGGGGGCTGCTAACACCGGGGAGCTGTTTTTT | CASCSQGAANTGELFF
TRBJ1-6 | . | 14 | . | TRBV5-1 | TGCGCCAGCAGCTTAGTAGAGGATTCTGGGCCCCTCCACTTT | CASSLVEDSGPLHF
TRBJ1-2 | TRBD1 | 11 | . | TRBV20-1 | TGCAGTGCTACGACAGGGGCTGGCTACACCTTC | CSATTGAGYTF
TRBJ1-1 | . | 15 | . | TRBV3-1/TRBV3-2 | TGTGCCAGCAGCCGGGCCGGGGGGTCGAACACTGAAGCTTTCTTT | CASSRAGGSNTEAFF
TRBJ2-1 | TRBD1 | 16 | once | TRBV6-6 | TGTGCCAGCAGTGGCCGGGACAGGGAAAACTACAATGAGCAGTTCTTC | CASSGRDRENYNEQFF
TRBJ2-7 | TRBD1 | 14 | once | TRBV3-1/TRBV3-2 | TGTGCCAGCAGCCTTTGGGACAGGGTTAACGAGCAGTACTTC | CASSLWDRVNEQYF
TRBJ2-1 | TRBD1 | 15 | . | TRBV5-5 | TGTGCCAGCAGCGCCGGGACAGGGGCTTATAATGAGCAGTTCTTC | CASSAGTGAYNEQFF
TRBJ1-2 | . | 12 | . | TRBV6-5 | TGTGCCAGCAGACATGAGGTCTATGGCTACACCTTC | CASRHEVYGYTF
TRBJ1-4 | TRBD1 | 14 | . | TRBV18 | TGTGCCAGCTCCCCTGGACAGGGAGGCGAAAAACTGTTTTTT | CASSPGQGGEKLFF
TRBJ2-2 | TRBD2 | 14 | . | TRBV19 | TGTGCCAGTAATCTAGCGGGGTTCGGCGGGGAGCTGTTTTTT | CASNLAGFGGELFF
TRBJ1-2 | . | 14 | few | TRBV3-1/TRBV3-2 | TGTGCCAGCAGCCAGCCAACAGGGCTGAGTGGCTACACCTTC | CASSQPTGLSGYTF
TRBJ1-4 | . | 15 | once | TRBV7-2 | TGTGCCAGCAGGCCTACAGGGACGATTAATGAAAAACTGTTTTTT | CASRPTGTINEKLFF
TRBJ1-1 | . | 17 | once | TRBV7-2 | TGTGCCAGCAGCGATAGCGTTGACGGGGGGCGAGGAACTGAAGCTTTCTTT | CASSDSVDGGRGTEAFF
TRBJ1-1 | . | 13 | once | TRBV12-3/TRBV12-4 | TGTGCCAGCAGTTTAGTACTTTACACTGAAGCTTTCTTT | CASSLVLYTEAFF
TRBJ1-4 | TRBD1 | 15 | . | TRBV18 | TGTGCCAGCTCATTTTCCGGGACAGGGAATGAAAAACTGTTTTTT | CASSFSGTGNEKLFF
TRBJ1-3 | . | 13 | . | TRBV19 | TGTGCCAGTAGTACCGGAGCTGGAAACACCATATATTTT | CASSTGAGNTIYF
TRBJ1-3 | . | 13 | . | TRBV5-1 | TGCGCCAGCAGCTCACTCTCCGGGGACACCATATATTTT | CASSSLSGDTIYF